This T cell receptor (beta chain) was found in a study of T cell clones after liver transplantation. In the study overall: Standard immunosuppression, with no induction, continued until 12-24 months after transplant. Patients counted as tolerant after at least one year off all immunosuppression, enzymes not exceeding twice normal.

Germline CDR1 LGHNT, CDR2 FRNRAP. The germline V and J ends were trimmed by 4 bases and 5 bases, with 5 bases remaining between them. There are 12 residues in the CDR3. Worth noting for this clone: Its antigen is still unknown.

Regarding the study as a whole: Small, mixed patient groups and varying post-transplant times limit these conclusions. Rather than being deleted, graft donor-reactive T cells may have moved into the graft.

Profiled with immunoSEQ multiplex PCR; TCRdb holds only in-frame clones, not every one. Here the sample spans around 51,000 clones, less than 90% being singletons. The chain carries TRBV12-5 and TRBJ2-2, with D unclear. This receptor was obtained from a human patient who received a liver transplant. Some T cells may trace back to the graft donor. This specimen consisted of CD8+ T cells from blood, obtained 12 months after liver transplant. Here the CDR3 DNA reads TGTGCTAGTGGTTGGGATACCGGGGAGCTGTTTTTT. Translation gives CASGWDTGELFF.